Given below is one T cell receptor (beta chain) in context. Extracted RNA was reverse transcribed into cDNA, the sequencing template. Using immunoSEQ multiplex PCR, the repertoire was profiled, and TCRdb retains in-frame clones only, with some absent. The table includes 150,000 or so clones, 86% detected once. The data belong to a study of CD8+ T cells in alopecia areata. Treatment here: oral pan-JAK inhibitor, 5-10 mg twice daily. The CDR3 spans 16 residues. Germline assignment: CDR1 SQVTM and CDR2 ANQGSEA. V lost 3 bases to trimming and J lost 6 bases; unmatched junction nucleotides: 12. The sequence was obtained from a human donor with alopecia areata. This rearrangement joins TRBV29-1 to TRBJ2-2, with 8 bases fitting TRBD1. The source material was CD8+ T cells sorted from blood, sampled at week 4, from a patient treated with tofacitinib. In DNA, the CDR3 is TGCAGCGTTGAGGCAGGGGGCTCTTTTATCGCCGGGGAGCTGTTTTTT. This sequence encodes CSVEAGGSFIAGELFF.